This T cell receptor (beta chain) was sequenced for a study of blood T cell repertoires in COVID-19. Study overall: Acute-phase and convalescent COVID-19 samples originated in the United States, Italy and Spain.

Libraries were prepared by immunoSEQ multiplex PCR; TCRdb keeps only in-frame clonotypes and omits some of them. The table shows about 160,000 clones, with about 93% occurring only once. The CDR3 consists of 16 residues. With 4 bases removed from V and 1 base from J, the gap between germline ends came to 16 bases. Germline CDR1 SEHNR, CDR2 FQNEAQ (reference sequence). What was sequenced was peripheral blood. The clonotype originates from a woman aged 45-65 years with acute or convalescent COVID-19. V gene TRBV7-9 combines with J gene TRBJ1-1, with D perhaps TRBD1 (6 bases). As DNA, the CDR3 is TGTGCCAGCAGCTCCGCCCCGGGACAACAGAACACTGAAGCTTTCTTT. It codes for CASSSAPGQQNTEAFF.